Included here is one TCR beta chain sequence, with context. The data originate from a study of shared clonotypes between healthy human individuals. The CDR3 covers 16 residues. Germline V lookup: CDR1 LNHDA, CDR2 SQIVND (reference sequence). The ends were cut back, 3 bases at V and 5 bases at J, with 17 bases in the middle. Caucasian adults living in Nashville, Tennessee, provided all samples. Division of CD4+ cells produced a CD45RA+ naive subset and a CD45RA-negative memory subset. It was 200 ng DNA, 28,000 or so T cell genomes, that sorted-subset replicate PCRs used. TCRdb's copy holds only in-frame clones and misses some; the assay was immunoSEQ multiplex PCR. The sample records hundreds of thousands of clones, around 67% being singletons.

Sequencing used memory CD4+ T cells sorted from blood. Sample subset: CD45RA-negative fraction. The sequence was collected from a woman aged 30 to 39 in good health. The chain carries TRBV19 and TRBJ1-5, with a tentative D call TRBD1 (5 bases). The CDR3 is CASSIPAGGMHQPQHF. The CDR3 DNA is TGTGCCAGTAGTATCCCGGCGGGGGGAATGCATCAGCCCCAGCATTTT.